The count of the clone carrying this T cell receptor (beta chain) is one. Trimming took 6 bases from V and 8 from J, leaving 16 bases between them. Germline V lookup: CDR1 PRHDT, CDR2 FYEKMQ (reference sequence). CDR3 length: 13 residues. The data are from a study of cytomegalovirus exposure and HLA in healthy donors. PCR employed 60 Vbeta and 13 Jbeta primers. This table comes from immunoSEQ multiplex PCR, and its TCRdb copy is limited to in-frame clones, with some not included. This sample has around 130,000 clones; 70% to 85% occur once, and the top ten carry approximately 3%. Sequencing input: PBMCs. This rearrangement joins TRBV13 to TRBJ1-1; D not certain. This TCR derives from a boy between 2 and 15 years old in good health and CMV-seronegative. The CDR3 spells CASSQTRRLEAFF. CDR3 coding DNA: TGTGCCAGCAGTCAGACACGACGGCTCGAAGCTTTCTTT. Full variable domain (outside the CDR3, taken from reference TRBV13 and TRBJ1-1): AAGVIQSPRHLIKEKRETATLKCYPIPRHDTVYWYQQGPGQDPQFLISFYEKMQSDKGSIPDRFSAQQFSDYHSELNMSSLELGDSALYFCASSQTRRLEAFFGQGTRLTVV.